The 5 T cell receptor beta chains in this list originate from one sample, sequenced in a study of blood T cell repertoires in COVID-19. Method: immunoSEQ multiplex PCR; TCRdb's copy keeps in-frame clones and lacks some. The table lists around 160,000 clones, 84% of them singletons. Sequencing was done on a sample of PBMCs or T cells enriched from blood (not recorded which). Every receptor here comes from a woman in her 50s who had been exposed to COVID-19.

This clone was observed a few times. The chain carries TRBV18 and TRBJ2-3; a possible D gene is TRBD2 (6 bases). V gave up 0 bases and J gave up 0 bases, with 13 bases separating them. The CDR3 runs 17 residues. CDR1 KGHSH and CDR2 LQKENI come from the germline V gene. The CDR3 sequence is CASSPPWDGSSTDTQYF. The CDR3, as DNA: TGTGCCAGCTCACCACCTTGGGACGGGAGCAGCACAGATACGCAGTATTTT.

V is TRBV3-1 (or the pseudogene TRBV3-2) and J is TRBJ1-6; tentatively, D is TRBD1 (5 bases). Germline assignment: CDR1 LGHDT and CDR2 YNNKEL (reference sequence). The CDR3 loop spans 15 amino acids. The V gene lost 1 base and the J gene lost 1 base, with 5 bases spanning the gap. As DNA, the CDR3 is TGTGCCAGCAGCCAAGCAGGGTCCTATAATTCACCCCTCCACTTT. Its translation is CASSQAGSYNSPLHF.

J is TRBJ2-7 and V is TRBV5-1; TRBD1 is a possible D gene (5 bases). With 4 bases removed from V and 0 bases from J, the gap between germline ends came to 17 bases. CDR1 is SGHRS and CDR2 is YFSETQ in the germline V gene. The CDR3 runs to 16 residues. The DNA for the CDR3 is TGCGCCAGCAGCGGTGGCCCTTGGCAGGGCTCCTACGAGCAGTACTTC. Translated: CASSGGPWQGSYEQYF. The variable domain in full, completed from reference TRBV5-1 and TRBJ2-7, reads KAGVTQTPRYLIKTRGQQVTLSCSPISGHRSVSWYQQTPGQGLQFLFEYFSETQRNKGNFPGRFSGRQFSNSRSEMNVSTLELGDSALYLCASSGGPWQGSYEQYFGPGTRLTVT.

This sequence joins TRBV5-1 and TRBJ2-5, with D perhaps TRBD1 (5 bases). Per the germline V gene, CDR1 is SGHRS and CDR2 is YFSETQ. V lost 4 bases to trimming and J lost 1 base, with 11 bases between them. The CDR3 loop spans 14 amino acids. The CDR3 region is CASSLQGTQETQYF. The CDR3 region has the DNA TGCGCCAGCAGCCTTCAGGGAACCCAAGAGACCCAGTACTTC.

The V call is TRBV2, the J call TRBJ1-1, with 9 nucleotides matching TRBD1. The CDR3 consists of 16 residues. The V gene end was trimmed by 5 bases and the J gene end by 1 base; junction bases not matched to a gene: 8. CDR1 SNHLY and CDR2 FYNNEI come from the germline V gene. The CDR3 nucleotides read TGTGCCAGCAGTTTGGACAGGGGACGCGGGAACACTGAAGCTTTCTTT. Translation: CASSLDRGRGNTEAFF.